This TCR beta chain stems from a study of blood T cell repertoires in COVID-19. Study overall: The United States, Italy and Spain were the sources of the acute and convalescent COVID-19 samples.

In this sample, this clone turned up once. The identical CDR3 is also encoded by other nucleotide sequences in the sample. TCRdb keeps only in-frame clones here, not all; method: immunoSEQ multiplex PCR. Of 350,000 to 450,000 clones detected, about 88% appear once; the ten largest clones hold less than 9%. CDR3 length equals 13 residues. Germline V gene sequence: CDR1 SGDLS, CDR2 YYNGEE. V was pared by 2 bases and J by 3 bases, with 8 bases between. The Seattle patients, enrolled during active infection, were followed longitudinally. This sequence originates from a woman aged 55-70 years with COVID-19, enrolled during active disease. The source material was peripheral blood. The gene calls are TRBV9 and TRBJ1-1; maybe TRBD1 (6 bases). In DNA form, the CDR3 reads TGTGCCAGCAGCGTCAGGGGAGACACTGAAGCTTTCTTT. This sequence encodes CASSVRGDTEAFF.